This TCR beta chain was observed in a study of OX40 agonist ivuxolimab in advanced cancers. Study-level findings and limits: The study found that CD8+ T cells averaged more expanded clones than CD4+.

Deletions cut 2 bases from V and 4 bases from J, with 11 bases between. The CDR3 has 13 residues. Per the germline V gene, CDR1 is GTSNPN and CDR2 is SVGIG (reference sequence). For this clone: The antigen is unknown.

The method was immunoSEQ multiplex PCR; TCRdb's version includes in-frame clones alone and lacks a portion of them. The sample has over 70,000 clones, around 86% seen once; the top ten hold about 2%. The chain has TRBV30 and TRBJ1-1, with D possibly being TRBD1 (6 bases). This sequence originates from an adult with an advanced solid tumor such as melanoma, head and neck, liver or kidney cancer. The sequencing here drew on CD4+ or CD8+ T cells sorted from blood, taken in a trial of the OX40 agonist ivuxolimab. CDR3 amino acids: CAWSRGLATEAFF. Written as DNA, the CDR3 is TGTGCCTGGAGTAGGGGGTTGGCCACTGAAGCTTTCTTT. The complete variable domain, with remaining parts taken from reference TRBV30 and TRBJ1-1, reads SQTIHQWPATLVQPVGSPLSLECTVEGTSNPNLYWYRQAAGRGLQLLFYSVGIGQISSEVPQNLSASRPQDRQFILSSKKLLLSDSGFYLCAWSRGLATEAFFGQGTRLTVV.